The 8 T cell receptor beta chains listed next were all sequenced from one sample in a study of T-cell reconstitution after alpha-beta-depleted transplantation in children. Unique molecular identifiers were incorporated during preparation of the TCRbeta library. TCRdb analysed the PCR reads with MiXCR anew, one entry per CDR3 protein. The data contain roughly 100,000 distinct CDR3 sequences, approximately 6% of them seen just once; the ten biggest clones take up 6.1%. Sample: PBMCs, mostly from graft donor cells, taken 60 days after TCRalphabeta/CD19-depleted stem cell transplant. Receptor source: a female patient aged 2-10 years who had a stem cell transplant for Fanconi anemia, so the T cells may come from the graft donor.

The chain joins TRBV5-6 to TRBJ1-2; D is unclear. The CDR3 is 13 amino acids. Germline V gives CDR1 SGHDT, CDR2 YYEEEE. Trimming cost V 1 base and J 4 bases, with 8 bases left between them. The CDR3: CASSLQQSYGYTF. CDR3 DNA sequence: TGTGCCAGCAGCTTGCAGCAGAGCTATGGCTACACCTTC.

This clonotype was seen repeatedly, ten times or more. The V call is TRBV10-3, the J call TRBJ2-7; a weak D match, TRBD1 (6 bases). The length of the CDR3 is 14 residues. Germline CDR1 ENHRY, CDR2 SYGVKD. V was shortened by 8 bases and J by 4 bases, with 18 bases between the two germline ends. CDR3 amino acids: CAIRAQGRGYEQYF. The CDR3 region has the DNA TGTGCCATCCGAGCTCAGGGGCGAGGGTACGAGCAGTACTTC.

The sample holds a few counts of this clonotype. J is TRBJ1-5 and V is TRBV19, with TRBD1 as a possible D gene (6 bases). The CDR3 spans 13 residues. Germline CDR1 and CDR2: LNHDA and SQIVND (reference sequence). V was trimmed by 6 bases and J by 6 bases, leaving 12 bases between them. For the CDR3, the DNA is TGTGCCAGTAGAGGGTCAGGGGTTCAGCCCCAGCATTTT. Protein: CASRGSGVQPQHF.

The J gene is TRBJ2-1, the V gene TRBV25-1; D is uncertain. Trimming stripped 7 bases from V and 3 bases from J, with 16 bases between. CDR3 length equals 15 residues. Germline values: CDR1 MGHDK, CDR2 SYGVNS. The CDR3 DNA reads TGTGCCAGCACTGCAAGGGCCTTTGGCTACAATGAGCAGTTCTTC. Amino acids: CASTARAFGYNEQFF.

At least ten counts were recorded for this clonotype. This chain links TRBV7-8 with TRBJ1-5; possibly TRBD1 for D (5 bases). V was clipped by 5 bases and J by 3 bases, with 11 bases between them. Germline CDR1 reads SGHVS; CDR2 reads FQNEAQ. The CDR3 is made up of 14 amino acids. The CDR3 sequence: CASSPGTANQPQHF. CDR3 sequence (DNA): TGTGCCAGCAGCCCAGGGACGGCCAATCAGCCCCAGCATTTT.

This clonotype was found a few times. The rearrangement uses TRBV7-3 and TRBJ1-5; perhaps TRBD1 as D (6 bases). The CDR3 runs 13 residues. Per germline, CDR1 SGHTA and CDR2 FQGTGA. V gave up 5 bases and J gave up 5 bases, with 10 bases separating them. The CDR3 spells CASSEQGDQPQHF. The DNA of the CDR3 is TGTGCCAGCAGCGAACAGGGAGATCAGCCCCAGCATTTT.

This clonotype was detected ten times or more. The V gene is TRBV28, the J gene TRBJ2-1, with D possibly matching TRBD1 (6 bases). The CDR3 is 15 amino acids. Trimming cost V 11 bases and J 0 bases, with 17 bases left between them. Germline values: CDR1 MDHEN, CDR2 SYDVKM. In DNA, the CDR3 is TGTGCCTGCCTCAACAGGGTTTCCTCCTACAATGAGCAGTTCTTC. This sequence encodes CACLNRVSSYNEQFF.

Ten or more counts support this clonotype. V usage is TRBV20-1 and J usage is TRBJ2-5; TRBD2 matches 11 bases. The ends lost 1 base at V and 2 bases at J; junction bases unmatched: 3. The CDR3 runs 15 residues. CDR1 and CDR2 (germline): DFQATT, SNEGSKA (reference sequence). The CDR3 sequence is CSARGLAGKQETQYF. CDR3 DNA: TGCAGTGCTAGAGGACTAGCGGGAAAACAAGAGACCCAGTACTTC.